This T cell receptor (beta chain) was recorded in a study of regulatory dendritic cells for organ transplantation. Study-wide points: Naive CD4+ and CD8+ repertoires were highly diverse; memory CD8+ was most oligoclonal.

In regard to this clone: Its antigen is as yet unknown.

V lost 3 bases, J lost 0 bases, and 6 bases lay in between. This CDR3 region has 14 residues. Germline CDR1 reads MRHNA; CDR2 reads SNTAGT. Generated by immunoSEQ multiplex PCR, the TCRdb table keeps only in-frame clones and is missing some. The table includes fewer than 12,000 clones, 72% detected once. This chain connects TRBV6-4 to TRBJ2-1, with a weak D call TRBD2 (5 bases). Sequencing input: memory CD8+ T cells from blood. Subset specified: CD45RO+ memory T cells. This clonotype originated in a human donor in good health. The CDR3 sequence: CASSEDYSYNEQFF. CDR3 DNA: TGTGCCAGCAGTGAAGACTACTCCTACAATGAGCAGTTCTTC.